The T cell receptor (beta chain) described here comes from a study of T cells after yellow fever vaccination (dated by TCRdb to the late 2010s). Study-level background: Libraries from fractions with low cell numbers were prepared with the SMART-Seq v4 Ultra Low Input RNA kit. Bulk PBMC replicates and cell subsets were isolated from blood drawn at multiple timepoints before and after both primary and secondary immunization. Two healthy male donors made up the cohort, one aged 18 to 30 years and the other aged 30 to 40 years. To track T-cell clones before and after primary and booster YFV17D yellow fever vaccination, bulk TCR alpha and beta repertoires were sequenced longitudinally.

The CDR3 contains 15 residues, cysteine and phenylalanine counted. CDR3 DNA is the only sequence kept; it has 45 bases, read in frame from the first base. Deletion took 0 bases off V and 5 bases off J, with a span of 11 bases between the germline ends. Taken from the germline V gene, the CDR1 and CDR2 loops are LGHNA and YSLEER. What the work shows at the level of the full study, not this receptor alone: Computational filtering was needed because FACS-sorted repertoires could contain abundant contaminating clonotypes from the bulk population. After the booster, most of the clones that had expanded following primary vaccination were detected again (around 97% of CD4 and around 88% of CD8), which suggests that memory was broadly maintained. The secondary T-cell response was weaker than the primary response but faster, peaking on day 5 instead of day 15. The study included only a couple of donors, which limits how far the findings can be generalized. A small fraction of clonotypes showed up in both the CD4 and CD8 compartments, probably as a result of convergent recombination.

In this sample, this clonotype turned up a few times. Its specific antigen is unknown. There are no base qualities to consult, and no much larger clone falls within one base. TCRdb lists the instrument as Illumina NovaSeq 6000. TCR cDNA was made using 5'RACE template switching, a step that added a universal primer site and unique molecular identifiers. cDNA synthesis was primed from both the TCR alpha and TCR beta constant segments. Libraries were amplified in two PCR steps, with sample barcodes and sequencing adapters added in the second step. Sequencing of libraries was done on Illumina HiSeq 2500 (2x100 bp) or NovaSeq (2x150 bp). Per the original workflow: MIGEC handled demultiplexing of reads and collapsing into UMI consensus sequences, while MiXCR performed V(D)J alignment. Using edgeR on replicate PBMC samples, clonotypes were called vaccine-responding if FDR was below 0.01 and the log2 fold change was above 5 up to day 15. Each bulk clonotype received a CD4 or CD8 identity based on whether the sequenced CD4 or CD8 repertoire contained that clonotype at higher abundance. The public reads were run again by TCRdb, first through fastp at Q25 and then through MiXCR, and only productive beta chains were kept. Identical CDR3 protein sequences are pooled into one entry, listed with their most common genes and DNA. What appears here as the V and J calls and clone size reflects TCRdb's work, not the paper's. The sample profile shows 95,000 to 150,000 distinct CDR3 sequences; about 15% of them were found once. Clones ranked in the top ten supply around 46% of the sample.

The treatment or condition tag for this specimen amounts to: live attenuated yellow fever vaccine strain. A standard Ficoll-Paque protocol was used to isolate PBMCs from peripheral blood. CD4 and CD8 T-cell fractions were isolated with Dynabeads CD4 and CD8 positive selection kits. TriZol was used to extract RNA from bulk PBMCs, from CD4 and CD8 fractions, and from dextramer-positive and dextramer-negative fractions. The origin of this receptor is a man aged 18 to 29 who received the YFV17D yellow fever vaccine. The specimen was CD8+ T cells sorted from PBMCs, collected 5 days after the yellow fever booster vaccination. This chain joins TRBV4-3 to TRBJ1-5; the D gene is perhaps TRBD1, from 5 matching bases. This receptor has the CDR3 CASSQDGGFYQPQHF. The nucleotide sequence is TGCGCCAGCAGCCAAGATGGGGGATTTTATCAGCCCCAGCATTTT.